This entry features one T cell receptor (beta chain) sequence. Original data processing: The assay estimated nucleated cells by amplifying reference gene primers. Profiled with immunoSEQ multiplex PCR; TCRdb holds only in-frame clones, not every one. V and J calls and clone size are as listed in that table; D and trimming were resolved from the DNA. In the table there are tens of thousands of clones, around nine tenths of which are singletons. This sample is drawn from a study of blood T cell repertoires in COVID-19. The wider study: Both acute and convalescent COVID-19 samples were obtained from the United States, Italy and Spain. The analysed material was cDNA or gDNA that came from T cells, B-cell-depleted T cells, or PBMCs.

Trimming cost V 6 bases and J 1 base; bases outside gene matches: 14. The germline CDR1 and CDR2 sequences are MDHEN and SYDVKM. This CDR3 has 18 residues. This clonotype was obtained from a man aged 50-59 years with active COVID-19. The V call is TRBV28, the J call TRBJ1-4, with 7 bases fitting TRBD1. Specimen: peripheral blood. Here the CDR3 DNA reads TGTGCCAGCAGCACTACTCGGAACAGGGGCTTAACTAATGAAAAACTGTTTTTT. This codes for CASSTTRNRGLTNEKLFF.